The clone carrying this T cell receptor (beta chain) was found once. How the authors handled the data: Amplification of reference gene primers was used by the study to estimate nucleated cell counts. TCRdb's copy holds only in-frame clones and misses some; the assay was immunoSEQ multiplex PCR. V and J calls and clone size are copied from that table; D and trimming were computed from the DNA. This sample yields over 200,000 clones, of which about 90% are seen a single time; 1.5% to 2% belongs to the top ten. The sample comes from a study of blood T cell repertoires in COVID-19. The junction had 11 bases not matched to a gene; V was cut back by 4 bases and J by 4 bases. CDR3 length: 16 amino acids. CDR1 and CDR2 from the germline V gene are SGHRS and YFSETQ.

This chain connects TRBV5-1 to TRBJ2-5; TRBD2 matches 9 bases. The sequence derives from a man in his forties or fifties with active or convalescent COVID-19. Sample: peripheral blood. CDR3 loop: CASSEGAGGLGETQYF. In DNA form, the CDR3 reads TGCGCCAGCAGCGAGGGAGCGGGAGGTTTAGGAGAGACCCAGTACTTC.